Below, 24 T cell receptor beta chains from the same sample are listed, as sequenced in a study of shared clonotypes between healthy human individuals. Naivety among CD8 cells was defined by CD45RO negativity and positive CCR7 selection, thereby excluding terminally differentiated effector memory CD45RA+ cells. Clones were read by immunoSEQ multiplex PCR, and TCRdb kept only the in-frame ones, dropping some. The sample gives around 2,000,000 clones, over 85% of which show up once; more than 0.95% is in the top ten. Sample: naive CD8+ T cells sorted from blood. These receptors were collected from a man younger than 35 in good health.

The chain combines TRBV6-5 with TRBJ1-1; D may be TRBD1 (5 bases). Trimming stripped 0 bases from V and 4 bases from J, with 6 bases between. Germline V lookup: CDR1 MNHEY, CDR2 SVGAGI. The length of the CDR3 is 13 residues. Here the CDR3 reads CASSYSGRTEAFF. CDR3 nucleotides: TGTGCCAGCAGTTACTCGGGGCGCACTGAAGCTTTCTTT.

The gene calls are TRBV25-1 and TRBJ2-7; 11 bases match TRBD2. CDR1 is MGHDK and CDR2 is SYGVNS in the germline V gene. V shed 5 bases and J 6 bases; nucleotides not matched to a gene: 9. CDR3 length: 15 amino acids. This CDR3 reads CASSLRLAGKLEQYF. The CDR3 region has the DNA TGTGCCAGCAGTTTAAGACTAGCGGGAAAACTCGAGCAGTACTTC.

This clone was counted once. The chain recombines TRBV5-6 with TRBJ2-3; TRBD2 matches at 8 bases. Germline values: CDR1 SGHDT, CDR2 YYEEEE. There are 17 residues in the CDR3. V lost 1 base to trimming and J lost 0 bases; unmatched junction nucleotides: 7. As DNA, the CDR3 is TGTGCCAGCAGCTTGCTCGTACTAGCGGCAAGCACAGATACGCAGTATTTT. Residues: CASSLLVLAASTDTQYF.

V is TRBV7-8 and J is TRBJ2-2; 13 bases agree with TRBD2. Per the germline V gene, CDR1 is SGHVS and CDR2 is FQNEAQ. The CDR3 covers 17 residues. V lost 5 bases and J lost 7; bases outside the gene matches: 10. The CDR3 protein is CASSISGTSGAVGELFF. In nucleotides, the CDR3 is TGTGCCAGCAGCATCTCCGGGACTAGCGGGGCAGTCGGGGAGCTGTTTTTT.

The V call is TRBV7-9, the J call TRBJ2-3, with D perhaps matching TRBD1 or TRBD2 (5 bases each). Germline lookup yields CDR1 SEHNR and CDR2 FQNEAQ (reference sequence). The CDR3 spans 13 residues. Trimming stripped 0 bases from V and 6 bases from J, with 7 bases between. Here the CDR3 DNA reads TGTGCCAGCAGCTTAGCTTGGGGGGATACGCAGTATTTT. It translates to CASSLAWGDTQYF.

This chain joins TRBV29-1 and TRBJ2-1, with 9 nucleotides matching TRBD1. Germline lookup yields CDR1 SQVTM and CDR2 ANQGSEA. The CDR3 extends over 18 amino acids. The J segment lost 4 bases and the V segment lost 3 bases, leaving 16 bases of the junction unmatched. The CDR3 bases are TGCAGCGTTGAGGCCGGGACAGGGACCGTTCTAGCTTACAATGAGCAGTTCTTC. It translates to CSVEAGTGTVLAYNEQFF.

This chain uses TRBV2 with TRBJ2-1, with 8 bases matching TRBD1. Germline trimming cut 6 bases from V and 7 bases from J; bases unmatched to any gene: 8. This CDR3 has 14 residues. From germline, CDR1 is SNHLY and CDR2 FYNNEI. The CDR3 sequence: CASSARTGRNEQFF. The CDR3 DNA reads TGTGCCAGCAGCGCAAGGACAGGGAGAAATGAGCAGTTCTTC.

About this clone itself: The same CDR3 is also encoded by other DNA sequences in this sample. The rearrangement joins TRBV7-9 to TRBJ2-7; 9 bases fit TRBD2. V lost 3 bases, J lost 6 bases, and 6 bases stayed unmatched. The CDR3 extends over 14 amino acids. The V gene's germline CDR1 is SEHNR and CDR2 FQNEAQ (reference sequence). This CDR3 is CASSLAGGPSEQYF. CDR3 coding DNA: TGTGCCAGCAGCTTGGCGGGAGGGCCTAGCGAGCAGTACTTC.

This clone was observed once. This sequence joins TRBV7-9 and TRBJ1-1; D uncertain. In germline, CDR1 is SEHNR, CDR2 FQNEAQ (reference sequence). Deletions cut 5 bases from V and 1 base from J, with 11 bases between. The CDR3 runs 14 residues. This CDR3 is CASSPAAGNTEAFF. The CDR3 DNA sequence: TGTGCCAGCAGCCCCGCTGCGGGGAACACTGAAGCTTTCTTT.

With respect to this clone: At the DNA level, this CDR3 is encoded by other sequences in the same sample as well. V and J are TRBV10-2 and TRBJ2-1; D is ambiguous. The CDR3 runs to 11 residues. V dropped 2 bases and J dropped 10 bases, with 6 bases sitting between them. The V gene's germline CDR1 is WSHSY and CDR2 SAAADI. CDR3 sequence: CASSEVVEQFF. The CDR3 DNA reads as TGCGCCAGCAGTGAGGTGGTCGAGCAGTTCTTC.

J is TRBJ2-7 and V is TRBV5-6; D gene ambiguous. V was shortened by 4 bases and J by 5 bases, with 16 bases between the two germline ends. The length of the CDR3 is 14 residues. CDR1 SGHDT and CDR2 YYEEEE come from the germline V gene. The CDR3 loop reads CASSPTPFSDEQYF. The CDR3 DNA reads TGTGCCAGCAGCCCAACCCCATTCAGTGACGAGCAGTACTTC.

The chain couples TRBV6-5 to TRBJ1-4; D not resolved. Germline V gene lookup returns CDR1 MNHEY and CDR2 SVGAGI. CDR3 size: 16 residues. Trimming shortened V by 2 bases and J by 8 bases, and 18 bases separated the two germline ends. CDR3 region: CASSYTRLGREEKLFF. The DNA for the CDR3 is TGTGCCAGCAGTTACACTCGGCTAGGGCGCGAAGAAAAACTGTTTTTT.

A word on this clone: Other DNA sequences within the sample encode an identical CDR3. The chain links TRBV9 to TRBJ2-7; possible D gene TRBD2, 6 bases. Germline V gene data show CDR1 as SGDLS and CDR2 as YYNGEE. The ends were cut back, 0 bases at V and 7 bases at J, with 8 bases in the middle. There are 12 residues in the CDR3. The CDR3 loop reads CASSVAEGEQYF. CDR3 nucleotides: TGTGCCAGCAGCGTAGCGGAGGGAGAGCAGTACTTC.

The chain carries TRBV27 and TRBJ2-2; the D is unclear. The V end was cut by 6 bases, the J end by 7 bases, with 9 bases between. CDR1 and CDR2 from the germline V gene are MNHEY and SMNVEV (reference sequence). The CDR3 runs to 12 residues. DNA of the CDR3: TGTGCCAGCAGCAGGTTCAACGGGGAGCTGTTTTTT. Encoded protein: CASSRFNGELFF.

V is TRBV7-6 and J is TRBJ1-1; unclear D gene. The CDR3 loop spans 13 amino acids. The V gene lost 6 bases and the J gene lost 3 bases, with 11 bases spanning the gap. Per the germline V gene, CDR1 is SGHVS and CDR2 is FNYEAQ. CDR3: CASSLSGDTEAFF. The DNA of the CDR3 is TGTGCCAGCAGTTTGTCCGGGGACACTGAAGCTTTCTTT.

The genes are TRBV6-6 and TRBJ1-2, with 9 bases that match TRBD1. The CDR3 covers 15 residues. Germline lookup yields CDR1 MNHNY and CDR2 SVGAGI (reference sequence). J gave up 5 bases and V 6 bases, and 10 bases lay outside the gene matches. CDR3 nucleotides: TGTGCCAGCAGCAACCCTACAGGGGGCGTTTATGGCTACACCTTC. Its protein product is CASSNPTGGVYGYTF.

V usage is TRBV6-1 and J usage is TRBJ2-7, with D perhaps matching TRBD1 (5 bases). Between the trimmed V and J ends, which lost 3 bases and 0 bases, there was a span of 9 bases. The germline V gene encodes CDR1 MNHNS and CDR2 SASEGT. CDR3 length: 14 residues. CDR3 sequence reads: CASSETALSYEQYF. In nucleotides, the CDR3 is TGTGCCAGCAGTGAGACAGCGCTCTCCTACGAGCAGTACTTC.

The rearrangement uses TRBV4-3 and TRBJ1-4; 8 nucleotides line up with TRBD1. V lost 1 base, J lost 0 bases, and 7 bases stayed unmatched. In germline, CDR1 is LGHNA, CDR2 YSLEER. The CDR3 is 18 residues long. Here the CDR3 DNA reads TGCGCCAGCAGCCAAGGACAGGGGTTGGGAACAACTAATGAAAAACTGTTTTTT. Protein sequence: CASSQGQGLGTTNEKLFF.

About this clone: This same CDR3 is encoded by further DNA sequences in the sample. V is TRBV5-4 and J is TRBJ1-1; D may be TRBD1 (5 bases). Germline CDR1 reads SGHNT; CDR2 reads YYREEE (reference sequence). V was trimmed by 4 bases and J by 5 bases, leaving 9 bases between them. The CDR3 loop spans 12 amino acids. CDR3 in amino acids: CASSPGGTEAFF. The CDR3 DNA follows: TGTGCCAGCAGCCCGGGGGGTACTGAAGCTTTCTTT.

The CDR3 spells CASSLWGVRGGELFF. DNA of the CDR3: TGTGCCAGCAGCTTATGGGGTGTTCGGGGCGGGGAGCTGTTTTTT. The V and J genes are TRBV7-3 and TRBJ2-2, with a possible D match to TRBD2 (5 bases). The CDR3 extends over 15 amino acids. The germline V gene encodes CDR1 SGHTA and CDR2 FQGTGA. Between the trimmed V and J ends, which lost 2 bases and 7 bases, there was a span of 14 bases. Full variable domain (remainder filled in from reference TRBV7-3 and TRBJ2-2): GAGVSQTPSNKVTEKGKYVELRCDPISGHTALYWYRQSLGQGPEFLIYFQGTGAADDSGLPNDRFFAVRPEGSVSTLKIQRTERGDSAVYLCASSLWGVRGGELFFGEGSRLTVL.

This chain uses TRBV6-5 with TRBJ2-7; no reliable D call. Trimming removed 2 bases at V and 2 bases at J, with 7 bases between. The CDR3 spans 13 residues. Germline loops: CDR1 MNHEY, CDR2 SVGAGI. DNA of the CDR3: TGTGCCAGCAGTTACGGCCTGCCCTACGAGCAGTACTTC. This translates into CASSYGLPYEQYF.

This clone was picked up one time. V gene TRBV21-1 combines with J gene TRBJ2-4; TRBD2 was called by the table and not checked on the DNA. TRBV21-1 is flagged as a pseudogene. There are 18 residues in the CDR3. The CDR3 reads CASSKGSTPWGGRDIQYF. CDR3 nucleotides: TGTGCCAGCAGCAAAGGGTCGACCCCATGGGGAGGTAGGGACATTCAGTACTTC.

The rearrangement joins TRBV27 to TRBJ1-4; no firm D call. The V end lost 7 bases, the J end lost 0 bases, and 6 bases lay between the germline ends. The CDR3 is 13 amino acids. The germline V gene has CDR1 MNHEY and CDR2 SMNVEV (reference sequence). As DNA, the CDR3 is TGTGCCAGCACTACAGCAACTAATGAAAAACTGTTTTTT. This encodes CASTTATNEKLFF.

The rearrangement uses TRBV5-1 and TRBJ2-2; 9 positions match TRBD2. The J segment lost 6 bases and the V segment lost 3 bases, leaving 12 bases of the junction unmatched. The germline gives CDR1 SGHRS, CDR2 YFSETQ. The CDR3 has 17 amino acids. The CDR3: CASSSWGGSGSPGELFF. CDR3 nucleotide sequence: TGCGCCAGCAGCTCGTGGGGCGGTAGCGGGAGCCCCGGGGAGCTGTTTTTT.